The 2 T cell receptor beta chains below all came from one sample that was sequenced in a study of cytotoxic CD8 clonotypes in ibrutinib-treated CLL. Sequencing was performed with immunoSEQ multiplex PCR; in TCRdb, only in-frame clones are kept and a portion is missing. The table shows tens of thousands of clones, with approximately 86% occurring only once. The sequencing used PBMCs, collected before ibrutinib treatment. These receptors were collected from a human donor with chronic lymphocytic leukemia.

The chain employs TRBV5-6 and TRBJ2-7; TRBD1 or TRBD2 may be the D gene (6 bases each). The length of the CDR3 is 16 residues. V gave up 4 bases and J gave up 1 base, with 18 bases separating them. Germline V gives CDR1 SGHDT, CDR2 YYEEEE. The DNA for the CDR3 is TGTGCCAGCAGCCCGGGGGACATGGCGGGATCCTACGAGCAGTACTTC. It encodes CASSPGDMAGSYEQYF.

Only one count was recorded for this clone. CDR3 loop: CASSVRSNYGYTF. CDR3 nucleotides: TGTGCCAGCAGTGTGAGGTCCAACTATGGCTACACCTTC. The V call is TRBV2, the J call TRBJ1-2; D not certain. Trimming left V 4 bases short and J 2 bases short, with 8 bases between. This CDR3 has 13 amino acids. Germline CDR1 and CDR2: SNHLY and FYNNEI.